This is a list of T cell receptor beta chains from one sample in a study of T cell responses to AZD1222 COVID-19 vaccine. Profiling relied on immunoSEQ multiplex PCR, and the TCRdb table lists in-frame clones only, not all of them. The sample shows fewer than 130,000 clones, roughly four fifths of them seen only once. The starting material was peripheral blood, obtained on day 0 of AZD1222 vaccination. Every receptor here comes from an adult in good health. Both conserved end residues are part of each CDR3. A D gene is named only where the DNA matches it firmly. Not every row has a clone size; where given, it reads once, few, many or a size class.

V	J	D	size	DNA	CDR3
TRBV2	TRBJ2-5	.	.	TGTGCCAGCAGTGACGGGGAAGGGGGAATCCAAGAGACCCAGTACTTC	CASSDGEGGIQETQYF
TRBV5-4	TRBJ1-4	TRBD1	.	TGTGCCAGCAGCACCGGGACAGGGGGCCATAATGAAAAACTGTTTTTT	CASSTGTGGHNEKLFF
TRBV18	TRBJ2-6	.	.	TGTGCCAGCTCACCACGTGCAGTGGGAAGTGGGGCCAACGTCCTGACTTTC	CASSPRAVGSGANVLTF
TRBV6-1	TRBJ1-5	.	.	TGTGCCAGCAGTGAAAGTGGGAATCAGCCCCAGCATTTT	CASSESGNQPQHF
TRBV7-2	TRBJ1-1	TRBD1	.	TGTGCCAGCAGCAGATTGACAGGGGGCACTGAAGCTTTCTTT	CASSRLTGGTEAFF
TRBV30	TRBJ1-1	TRBD1	.	TGTGCCTGGAGTGTAGTTGGGGGACAGGGGCGCGCTGAAGCTTTCTTT	CAWSVVGGQGRAEAFF
TRBV11-2	TRBJ1-2	.	.	TGTGCCAGCAGCCCCCAGCAGGTGGCCTATGGCTACACCTTC	CASSPQQVAYGYTF
TRBV6-4	TRBJ1-1	.	.	TGTGCCAGCAGTCTCGGGTTGGGGTCTGAAGCTTTCTTT	CASSLGLGSEAFF
TRBV6-1	TRBJ2-3	TRBD1	once	TGTGCCAGCAGTGAGCCAGGGGGATACACAGATACGCAGTATTTT	CASSEPGGYTDTQYF
TRBV2	TRBJ2-3	TRBD2	.	TGTGCCAGCAGCGCGGAAAGCGGGGGCACAGATACGCAGTATTTT	CASSAESGGTDTQYF
TRBV9	TRBJ2-7	.	.	TGTGCCAGCAGCCTTACTACCGGGAGCTCCTACGAGCAGTACTTC	CASSLTTGSSYEQYF
TRBV18	TRBJ1-1	TRBD1	few	TGTGCCAGCTCACAGACAGGGGGCGTCCTTAGGGGTGAAGCTTTCTTT	CASSQTGGVLRGEAFF
TRBV5-1	TRBJ2-5	.	.	TGCGCCAGCAGCTTGGCAGGGGAGGGGACCCAGTACTTC	CASSLAGEGTQYF
TRBV7-2	TRBJ1-6	.	.	TGTGCCAGCAGCCTTCAGTTTTCCTATAATTCACCCCTCCACTTT	CASSLQFSYNSPLHF
TRBV27	TRBJ1-2	.	.	TGTGCCAGCAGTTTTCGGGCGACACCCGCGGGGGTGGTAAACTATGGCTACACCTTC	CASSFRATPAGVVNYGYTF
TRBV27	TRBJ1-2	TRBD1	.	TGTGCCAGCAGTCCCTCCGGACAGGGAAGGGGGGTCTATGGCTACACCTTC	CASSPSGQGRGVYGYTF
TRBV4-3	TRBJ1-5	TRBD1	once	TGCGCCAGCAGCCAAGATGTCGCAGGGGGCGATCAGCCCCAGCATTTT	CASSQDVAGGDQPQHF
TRBV19	TRBJ1-1	.	.	TGTGCCAGTAGGACTAAGGATAGCAGGGGGAACACTGAAGCTTTCTTT	CASRTKDSRGNTEAFF
TRBV7-2	TRBJ2-1	.	.	TGTGCCAGCAGCTTAGGCGGTCCCGGCAATGAGCAGTTCTTC	CASSLGGPGNEQFF
TRBV12-3/TRBV12-4	TRBJ2-7	.	.	TGTGCCAGCAGTTTACGGGACGAGCAGTACTTC	CASSLRDEQYF
TRBV6-5	TRBJ2-7	.	.	TGTGCCAGCAGTTGGGACCCCTACGAGCAGTACTTC	CASSWDPYEQYF
TRBV6-6	TRBJ1-1	.	once	TGTGCCAGCAGTAACCTCGGGAACACTGAAGCTTTCTTT	CASSNLGNTEAFF
TRBV5-1	TRBJ2-7	.	few	TGCGCCAGCAACCCGTTCACGACGGGGAACGGCGAGCAGTACTTC	CASNPFTTGNGEQYF
TRBV29-1	TRBJ2-3	.	.	TGCAGCGTCGATCACGATACGCGGGGGCGTACGCAGTATTTT	CSVDHDTRGRTQYF
TRBV27	TRBJ1-5	.	.	TGTGCCAGCAGTCTATTCCGGGATCAGCCCCAGCATTTT	CASSLFRDQPQHF
TRBV4-1	TRBJ1-1	.	.	TGCGCCAGCAGACCCCCGGGCACCGGGGCAGCTTTCTTT	CASRPPGTGAAFF
TRBV24-1	TRBJ2-1	.	.	TGTGCCACCAGTGATTCCCCCTCCTACAATGAGCAGTTCTTC	CATSDSPSYNEQFF
TRBV2	TRBJ2-7	TRBD2	.	TGTGCCAGCAGTGGGCAGCGGGGCTCCTACGAGCAGTACTTC	CASSGQRGSYEQYF
TRBV5-1	TRBJ2-7	TRBD2	.	TGCGCCAGCAGCTTGCCGGGGACTAGCGGGAGCATAGACGAGCAGTACTTC	CASSLPGTSGSIDEQYF